The clone carrying this T cell receptor (beta chain) occurred many times. Antigen unknown. The read finishes 3 residues shy of the CDR3 end, and the germline J gene is used to complete it. This CDR3 is built from 16 residues. CDR1 and CDR2 from the germline V gene are KGHSH and LQKENI. After removal of 6 bases from V and 5 bases from J, the junction contained 14 bases not matched to a gene. CVID subjects had received replacement immunoglobulin for at least one year. Each donor provided about 5 to 8 ml of heparinized whole blood. This record comes from a study of T cell clonality in common variable immunodeficiency. Study-wide results and limits: Fewer deletions and N-nucleotide insertions were reportedly seen in common variable immunodeficiency TCR beta sequences.

TCRdb keeps only in-frame clones here, not all; method: immunoSEQ multiplex PCR. The specimen has over 30,000 clones, none found just once. The receptor was derived from a human donor with common variable immunodeficiency. What was sequenced was peripheral blood mononuclear cells. The chain couples TRBV18 to TRBJ2-5; the match to TRBD2 covers 8 bases. The covered CDR3 bases are TGTGCCAGCTCTCAGACACTCAGCGGGGGCGGGGAGACC. Translation: CASSQTLSGGGET. In full, the CDR3 is CASSQTLSGGGETQYF. The complete variable domain, with remaining parts taken from reference TRBV18 and TRBJ2-5, reads NAGVMQNPRHLVRRRGQEARLRCSPMKGHSHVYWYRQLPEEGLKFMVYLQKENIIDESGMPKERFSAEFPKEGPSILRIQQVVRGDSAAYFCASSQTLSGGGETQYFGPGTRLLVL.